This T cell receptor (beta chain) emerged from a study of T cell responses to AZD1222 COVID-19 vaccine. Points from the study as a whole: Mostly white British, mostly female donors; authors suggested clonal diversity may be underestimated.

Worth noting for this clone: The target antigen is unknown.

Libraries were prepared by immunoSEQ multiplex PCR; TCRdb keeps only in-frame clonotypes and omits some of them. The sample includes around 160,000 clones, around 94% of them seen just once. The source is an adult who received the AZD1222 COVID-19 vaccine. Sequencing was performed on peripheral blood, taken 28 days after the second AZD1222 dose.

Here the CDR3 DNA reads TGCGCCAGCACGAGCCGACGGCTAGGGGGAGACGAAAAACTGTTTTTT. Translated: CASTSRRLGGDEKLFF. This chain uses TRBV4-1 with TRBJ1-4; the D gene is possibly TRBD1 (6 bases). Germline lookup yields CDR1 MGHRA and CDR2 YSYEKL. Trimming stripped 7 bases from V and 8 bases from J, with 23 bases between. The CDR3 extends over 16 amino acids.